This T cell receptor beta chain comes out of a study of cytomegalovirus exposure and HLA in healthy donors. The overall study: The 120 or so validation repertoires were produced on the same platform as the approximately 620 repertoires of the first cohort. This was reported in a later analysis. Whole-study findings and limits: There were 150 to 200 TCR beta chains listed as cytomegalovirus-associated.

Donors were drawn from the roughly 130-subject validation cohort, separate from the roughly 670-subject first cohort. Using immunoSEQ multiplex PCR, the repertoire was profiled, and TCRdb retains in-frame clones only, with some absent. The sample holds about 160,000 clones, around 92% seen once. This clone came up a few times. Its antigen is currently unknown. The sequencing input was PBMCs. This receptor was obtained from a man younger than 35 in good health and CMV-seropositive.

The CDR3, as DNA: TGTGCCAGCAGTTTGCTGCCTGAGGCCTACGAGCAGTACTTC. Encoded protein: CASSLLPEAYEQYF. The chain is built from TRBV27 and TRBJ2-7, with D unresolved. Germline V gives CDR1 MNHEY, CDR2 SMNVEV (reference sequence). This CDR3 has 14 residues. V gave up 3 bases and J gave up 2 bases, with 11 bases separating them.